Listed here are 31 T cell receptor beta chains from one sample, sequenced in a study of CD8+CD57+ T cells in acquired aplastic anemia. In patients chosen for sequencing, flow cytometry had shown CD8+CD57+ cell expansion. Genomic DNA was employed as the template in profiling TCR beta VDJ and CDR3. TCRdb redid the calling of the reads with MiXCR, one entry per CDR3 protein. The table has under 500,000 distinct CDR3 sequences, approximately 32% seen once. Sequenced input: sorted CD4+, CD8+, or CD8+CD57+ T cells (not recorded which) from PBMCs. The receptor source for this set is a human donor with aplastic anemia.

About this clonotype: Since a much larger clone is just one base distant, this may be a read error. The V gene is TRBV7-3, the J gene TRBJ2-7; D call uncertain. The CDR3 loop spans 14 amino acids. Looked up from germline, CDR1 is SGHTA and CDR2 is FQGTGA. The CDR3 DNA reads as TGTGCCAGCAGCCCCGAGACTCCCCCATACGAGCAGCACTTC. Protein: CASSPETPPYEQHF.

The genes are TRBV29-1 and TRBJ2-7, with TRBD2 identical over 16 bases. Germline V gene lookup returns CDR1 SQVTM and CDR2 ANQGSEA. This CDR3 contains 11 residues. V lost 8 bases and J lost 11; bases outside the gene matches: 3. This CDR3 is CSTGTSGREYF. CDR3 sequence (DNA): TGCAGCACCGGGACTAGCGGGAGGGAGTACTTC.

A few counts support this clonotype. J is TRBJ2-2 and V is TRBV9; D is undetermined. CDR3 length: 15 amino acids. The germline V and J ends were trimmed by 0 bases and 0 bases, with 6 bases remaining between them. CDR1 and CDR2 from the germline V gene are SGDLS and YYNGEE. As DNA, the CDR3 is TGTGCCAGCAGCGTAGACGACACGAACACCGGGGAGCTGTTTTTT. It translates to CASSVDDTNTGELFF.

The chain has TRBV15 and TRBJ2-5, with D perhaps TRBD1 (5 bases). The CDR3 contains 13 residues. Germline V gives CDR1 LNHNV, CDR2 YYDKDF (reference sequence). The ends were cut back, 2 bases at V and 7 bases at J, with 11 bases in the middle. This chain's CDR3 is CATSRQGIATQYF. The CDR3 DNA reads TGTGCCACCAGCAGACAGGGCATCGCGACCCAGTACTTC.

Only a few counts were recorded for this clonotype. This chain connects TRBV7-9 to TRBJ2-7, with D possibly being TRBD2 (7 bases). The germline gives CDR1 SEHNR, CDR2 FQNEAQ (reference sequence). V shed 2 bases and J shed 2 bases, with 19 bases lying between them. The CDR3 runs to 17 residues. The DNA for the CDR3 is TGTGCCAGCAGCTTATCTAAGGGGGGGGGCTACGCCTACGAGCAGTACTTC. Its protein is CASSLSKGGGYAYEQYF.

As for this clonotype: The junction differs from germline at one of its ends, possibly a read error. This chain links TRBV20-1 with TRBJ2-1, with 15 positions matching TRBD2. This CDR3 is built from 16 residues. Germline V CDR1 and CDR2: DFQATT, SNEGSKA (reference sequence). Here the CDR3 reads CSAREGGLAGGDKQFF. Written as DNA, the CDR3 is TGCAGTGCTCGAGAAGGAGGACTAGCGGGAGGGGACAAGCAGTTCTTC.

The chain combines TRBV11-3 with TRBJ2-3, with D maybe TRBD1 (5 bases). With 0 bases removed from V and 0 bases from J, the gap between germline ends came to 7 bases. The CDR3 sequence is 15 residues long. Germline V gene lookup returns CDR1 SGHNT and CDR2 YENEEA. Here the CDR3 reads CASSLEGDSTDTQYF. In DNA, the CDR3 is TGTGCCAGCAGCTTAGAAGGGGATAGCACAGATACGCAGTATTTT.

The chain has TRBV29-1 and TRBJ1-2; no clear D. Per germline, CDR1 SQVTM and CDR2 ANQGSEA. The CDR3 consists of 11 residues. V lost 4 bases, J lost 10 bases, and 13 bases lay in between. The CDR3, as DNA: TGCAGCGTTGCCCCCAGATCCGACTACACCTTC. Encoded protein: CSVAPRSDYTF.

In this sample, this clonotype turned up a few times. The chain recombines TRBV12-3 or TRBV12-4 with TRBJ1-5; D perhaps matches TRBD1 (6 bases). The CDR3 runs to 17 residues. V was pared by 6 bases and J by 4 bases, with 22 bases between. The DNA of the CDR3 is TGTGCCAGCAGCCATAGCCTCCGGGACAACGCGAATCAGCCCCAGCATTTT. This sequence encodes CASSHSLRDNANQPQHF.

A word on this clonotype: This may be a read error, as it is one base from a much larger clone. The gene calls are TRBV20-1 and TRBJ1-1; D uncertain. CDR3 length: 12 residues. Germline values: CDR1 DFQATT, CDR2 SNEGSKA (reference sequence). The CDR3 here is CSASDVNTEASF. In nucleotides, the CDR3 is TGCAGTGCTAGTGACGTGAACACTGAAGCTTCCTTT.

This clonotype occurred many times. The chain combines TRBV24-1 with TRBJ2-7; D possibly corresponds to TRBD1 (5 bases). The CDR3 is 12 residues long. Germline CDR1 and CDR2: KGHDR and SFDVKD. The V and J ends lost 8 bases and 6 bases respectively, with 13 bases between them. CDR3 loop: CATTFRVGEQYF. For the CDR3, the DNA is TGTGCCACCACTTTCAGGGTGGGCGAGCAGTACTTC.

The V call is TRBV20-1, the J call TRBJ2-5; TRBD2 agrees at 12 bases. V trimming: 0 bases; J trimming: 4 bases; junction bases outside the gene matches: 9. The CDR3 totals 17 residues. CDR1 and CDR2 from the germline V gene are DFQATT and SNEGSKA (reference sequence). CDR3 bases: TGCAGTGCTAGAGATAGGCTAGCGGGAGGGGTAGTAGAGACCCAGTACTTC. Its translation is CSARDRLAGGVVETQYF.

The DNA of the CDR3 is TGTGCCAGCAGTTCTTACGGGACAGGGGCCTACGAGCAGTACTTC. Amino acids: CASSSYGTGAYEQYF. V is TRBV11-3 and J is TRBJ2-7; 10 bases agree with TRBD1. Germline V gene data show CDR1 as SGHNT and CDR2 as YENEEA. Losses at the gene ends were 6 bases for V and 2 bases for J; bases not matched to a gene: 7. The length of the CDR3 is 15 residues.

This clonotype was seen a few times. J is TRBJ1-6 and V is TRBV3-1, with TRBD1 matching 7 bases. Germline CDR1 and CDR2: LGHDT and YNNKEL (reference sequence). The CDR3 runs to 16 residues. V gave up 1 base and J gave up 5 bases; unmatched junction bases: 5. The CDR3 DNA is TGTGCCAGCAGCCAAGGTCGGGACAGAGATAATTCACCCCTCCACTTT. Its protein product is CASSQGRDRDNSPLHF.

This sequence joins TRBV2 and TRBJ2-7; 9 bases map to TRBD1. The CDR3 has 14 residues. V trimming: 2 bases; J trimming: 7 bases; junction bases outside the gene matches: 6. Germline V CDR1 and CDR2: SNHLY, FYNNEI. CDR3 in amino acids: CASSETQGAVEQYF. The CDR3 nucleotides are TGTGCCAGCAGTGAAACACAGGGGGCTGTTGAGCAGTACTTC. Full variable domain (outside the CDR3, taken from reference TRBV2 and TRBJ2-7): EPEVTQTPSHQVTQMGQEVILRCVPISNHLYFYWYRQILGQKVEFLVSFYNNEISEKSEIFDDQFSVERPDGSNFTLKIRSTKLEDSAMYFCASSETQGAVEQYFGPGTRLTVT.

The sample holds many counts of this clonotype. The J gene is TRBJ1-3, the V gene TRBV20-1, with D unclear. V was trimmed by 5 bases and J by 2 bases, leaving 13 bases between them. CDR1 and CDR2 (germline): DFQATT, SNEGSKA (reference sequence). This CDR3 comprises 14 residues. The CDR3 DNA reads TGCAGTGCTCTCGCGGTGGACCCTGGAAACACCATATATTTT. Protein: CSALAVDPGNTIYF.

With regard to this clonotype: A much larger clone differs by one base, so this may be a read error. This rearrangement joins TRBV2 to TRBJ2-1; D not certain. Trimming removed 11 bases from V and 0 bases from J, with 14 bases in between. The CDR3 is 14 residues long. Germline V CDR1 and CDR2: SNHLY, FYNNEI. The CDR3 is CASREWSSYNEQFF. The CDR3 DNA follows: TGTGCCTCTAGGGAATGGAGCTCCTACAATGAGCAGTTCTTC.

The V call is TRBV6-6, the J call TRBJ2-5, with D hard to call. CDR1 is MNHNY, CDR2 SVGAGI, per germline (reference sequence). This CDR3 has 13 residues. Trimming took off 6 bases at V and 4 bases at J, with 12 bases between the two ends. CDR3 nucleotides: TGTGCCAGCAGCCAAAGCAATCGAGAGACCCAGTACTTC. Amino acid sequence: CASSQSNRETQYF.

The chain recombines TRBV4-3 with TRBJ2-3, with D possibly TRBD1 on 6 matching bases. Germline values: CDR1 LGHNA, CDR2 YSLEER. V lost 0 bases to trimming and J lost 4 bases, with 11 bases between them. The CDR3 consists of 15 residues. The CDR3 region has the DNA TGCGCCAGCAGCCAAGACGGCAGGGGAGCAGATACGCAGTATTTT. Its translation: CASSQDGRGADTQYF.

The chain joins TRBV12-5 to TRBJ1-5; D remains ambiguous. V gave up 6 bases and J gave up 4 bases, with 7 bases separating them. This CDR3 is built from 12 residues. Per the germline V gene, CDR1 is LGHNT and CDR2 is FRNRAP. DNA for the CDR3: TGTGCTAGTGGGCTGGGAAATCAGCCCCAGCATTTT. Its protein product is CASGLGNQPQHF.

The chain is built from TRBV24-1 and TRBJ2-5; 7 bases match TRBD1. Germline assignment: CDR1 KGHDR and CDR2 SFDVKD. The length of the CDR3 is 14 residues. Trimming cost V 4 bases and J 2 bases; bases outside gene matches: 3. The CDR3 sequence is CATSEPGQQETQYF. Written as DNA, the CDR3 is TGTGCCACCAGTGAGCCGGGACAGCAAGAGACCCAGTACTTC.

This chain connects TRBV28 to TRBJ1-1, with unresolved D. V was trimmed by 6 bases and J by 1 base, leaving 12 bases between them. Germline V gene data show CDR1 as MDHEN and CDR2 as SYDVKM. The CDR3 totals 14 residues. The CDR3 DNA is TGTGCCAGCAGCGTCGGGAACTGGAACACTGAAGCTTTCTTT. Protein sequence: CASSVGNWNTEAFF.

The chain uses TRBV28 and TRBJ2-1; TRBD2 agrees at 9 bases. V dropped 4 bases and J dropped 6; count of bases not matched to a gene: 13. The germline V gene has CDR1 MDHEN and CDR2 SYDVKM. The CDR3 spans 17 residues. The CDR3 here is CASSYPPSGDGLNEQFF. CDR3 nucleotides: TGTGCCAGCAGTTATCCTCCTAGCGGGGACGGACTCAATGAGCAGTTCTTC.

The rearrangement joins TRBV15 to TRBJ2-7; D perhaps matches TRBD1 (6 bases). CDR3 length: 13 amino acids. Between the trimmed V and J ends, which lost 2 bases and 5 bases, there was a span of 10 bases. Germline V gene data show CDR1 as LNHNV and CDR2 as YYDKDF (reference sequence). CDR3 DNA sequence: TGTGCCACCAGCAGACAGGGGCGCGACGAGCAGTACTTC. Amino acids: CATSRQGRDEQYF.

This clonotype was recorded many times. The chain joins TRBV4-3 to TRBJ2-3; D gene ambiguous. CDR3 length: 14 residues. V lost 1 base and J 0 bases, leaving 5 bases between the germline ends. In germline, CDR1 is LGHNA, CDR2 YSLEER. Here the CDR3 DNA reads TGCGCCAGCAGCCAAGTACGGAGCACAGATACGCAGTATTTT. Protein product: CASSQVRSTDTQYF.

At least ten counts were recorded for this clonotype. The genes are TRBV24-1 and TRBJ2-7; 8 nucleotides align to TRBD2. Trimming took 2 bases from V and 0 from J; bases not matched to a gene: 2. Germline-derived CDR1 and CDR2 are KGHDR and SFDVKD. CDR3 size: 15 residues. The CDR3 loop reads CATSDSSGSSYEQYF. The CDR3 DNA reads TGTGCCACCAGTGATTCCAGCGGGAGCTCCTACGAGCAGTACTTC.

Note on this clonotype: Being one base from a much bigger clone, this may be a read error. J is TRBJ2-1 and V is TRBV19; D unclear. This CDR3 is built from 14 residues. CDR1 LNHDA and CDR2 SQIVND come from the germline V gene (reference sequence). CDR3 in amino acids: CASSPRVEYSEQFF. CDR3 nucleotide sequence: TGTGCCAGTAGTCCACGGGTGGAATACAGTGAGCAGTTCTTC.

This clonotype was seen at least ten times. V usage is TRBV9 and J usage is TRBJ1-2, with TRBD1 as a possible D gene (5 bases). The CDR3 loop spans 13 amino acids. The germline V gene encodes CDR1 SGDLS and CDR2 YYNGEE. With 0 bases removed from V and 4 bases from J, the gap between germline ends came to 7 bases. The CDR3 is CASSVDRLYGYTF. The CDR3 nucleotides read TGTGCCAGCAGCGTAGACAGGCTCTATGGCTACACCTTC.

This clonotype was seen a few times. The CDR3 DNA sequence: TGTGCCAGCAGCCACAACAGGGGGCTGGGTGATTCACCCCTCCACTTT. The encoded protein is CASSHNRGLGDSPLHF. The gene calls are TRBV6-1 and TRBJ1-6; TRBD1 aligns across 9 bases. Germline lookup yields CDR1 MNHNS and CDR2 SASEGT. This CDR3 contains 16 residues. Trimming cost V 6 bases and J 8 bases; bases outside gene matches: 11.

In its sample, this clonotype was seen many times. The rearrangement links TRBV7-6 to TRBJ2-7, with 8 bases matching TRBD2. Trimming took 1 base from V and 2 from J; bases not matched to a gene: 4. The CDR3 spans 15 residues. Germline lookup yields CDR1 SGHVS and CDR2 FNYEAQ. CDR3 amino acids: CASSLGSGETYEQYF. The CDR3 nucleotides read TGTGCCAGCAGCTTAGGTAGCGGGGAAACCTACGAGCAGTACTTC.

There are a few counts of this clonotype. The chain employs TRBV11-2 and TRBJ2-3, with 8 bases lining up with TRBD2. Germline-derived CDR1 and CDR2 are SGHAT and FQNNGV. Trimming cost V 2 bases and J 6 bases; bases outside gene matches: 13. The length of the CDR3 is 17 residues. The DNA for the CDR3 is TGTGCCAGCAGCTTAAATGGACTAGCTTCCTCCCACGATACGCAGTATTTT. Protein: CASSLNGLASSHDTQYF.